A single sample gave rise to the 3 T cell receptor beta chains below, sequenced in a study of regulatory T cells in long-lasting Graves disease. Time point here: newly diagnosed GD, antithyroid drugs for less than 3 months. RNA from PBMCs was the source of the TCR library. Assembly of TCR beta libraries relied on iRepertoire HTBI primers together with Arm-PCR of CDR3 regions. TCRdb passed the multiplex PCR reads through MiXCR, listing each CDR3 protein once. The sample holds more than 400,000 distinct CDR3 sequences, roughly 17% seen once. A further study also used this sample, focusing on T cells in Graves' hyperthyroidism and ophthalmopathy.

This specimen consisted of peripheral blood mononuclear cells (PBMCs), obtained at new diagnosis, from a patient treated with antithyroid drugs. These receptors all stem from a middle-aged man with Graves disease.

This clonotype was seen a handful of times. V and J are TRBV18 and TRBJ2-1; TRBD2 agrees at 10 bases. V lost 9 bases to trimming and J lost 5 bases; unmatched junction nucleotides: 10. The CDR3 consists of 15 residues. Germline V CDR1 and CDR2: KGHSH, LQKENI. The DNA for the CDR3 is TGTGCCAGTGCGACTAGCGGGTTTTCCCACAATGAGCAGTTCTTC. As protein: CASATSGFSHNEQFF.

This clonotype was picked up a small number of times. This sequence joins TRBV7-2 and TRBJ1-3, with unresolved D. Trimming left V 2 bases short and J 4 bases short, with 15 bases between. Looked up from germline, CDR1 is SGHTA and CDR2 is FQGNSA. CDR3 length: 16 residues. The chain's CDR3 is CASSLSRRPLGNTIYF. The CDR3 DNA reads as TGTGCCAGCAGCTTAAGTCGACGCCCTTTGGGAAACACCATATATTTT.

On this clonotype: Since a much larger clone is just one base distant, this may be a read error. V gene TRBV27 combines with J gene TRBJ2-7; 8 positions match TRBD1. The V gene's germline CDR1 is MNHEY and CDR2 SMNVEV (reference sequence). The CDR3 contains 14 residues. The CDR3 DNA is TGTGCCAGCAGAAGTACCGGGACAGGCTACGAGCAGTGCTTC. Its protein product is CASRSTGTGYEQCF.